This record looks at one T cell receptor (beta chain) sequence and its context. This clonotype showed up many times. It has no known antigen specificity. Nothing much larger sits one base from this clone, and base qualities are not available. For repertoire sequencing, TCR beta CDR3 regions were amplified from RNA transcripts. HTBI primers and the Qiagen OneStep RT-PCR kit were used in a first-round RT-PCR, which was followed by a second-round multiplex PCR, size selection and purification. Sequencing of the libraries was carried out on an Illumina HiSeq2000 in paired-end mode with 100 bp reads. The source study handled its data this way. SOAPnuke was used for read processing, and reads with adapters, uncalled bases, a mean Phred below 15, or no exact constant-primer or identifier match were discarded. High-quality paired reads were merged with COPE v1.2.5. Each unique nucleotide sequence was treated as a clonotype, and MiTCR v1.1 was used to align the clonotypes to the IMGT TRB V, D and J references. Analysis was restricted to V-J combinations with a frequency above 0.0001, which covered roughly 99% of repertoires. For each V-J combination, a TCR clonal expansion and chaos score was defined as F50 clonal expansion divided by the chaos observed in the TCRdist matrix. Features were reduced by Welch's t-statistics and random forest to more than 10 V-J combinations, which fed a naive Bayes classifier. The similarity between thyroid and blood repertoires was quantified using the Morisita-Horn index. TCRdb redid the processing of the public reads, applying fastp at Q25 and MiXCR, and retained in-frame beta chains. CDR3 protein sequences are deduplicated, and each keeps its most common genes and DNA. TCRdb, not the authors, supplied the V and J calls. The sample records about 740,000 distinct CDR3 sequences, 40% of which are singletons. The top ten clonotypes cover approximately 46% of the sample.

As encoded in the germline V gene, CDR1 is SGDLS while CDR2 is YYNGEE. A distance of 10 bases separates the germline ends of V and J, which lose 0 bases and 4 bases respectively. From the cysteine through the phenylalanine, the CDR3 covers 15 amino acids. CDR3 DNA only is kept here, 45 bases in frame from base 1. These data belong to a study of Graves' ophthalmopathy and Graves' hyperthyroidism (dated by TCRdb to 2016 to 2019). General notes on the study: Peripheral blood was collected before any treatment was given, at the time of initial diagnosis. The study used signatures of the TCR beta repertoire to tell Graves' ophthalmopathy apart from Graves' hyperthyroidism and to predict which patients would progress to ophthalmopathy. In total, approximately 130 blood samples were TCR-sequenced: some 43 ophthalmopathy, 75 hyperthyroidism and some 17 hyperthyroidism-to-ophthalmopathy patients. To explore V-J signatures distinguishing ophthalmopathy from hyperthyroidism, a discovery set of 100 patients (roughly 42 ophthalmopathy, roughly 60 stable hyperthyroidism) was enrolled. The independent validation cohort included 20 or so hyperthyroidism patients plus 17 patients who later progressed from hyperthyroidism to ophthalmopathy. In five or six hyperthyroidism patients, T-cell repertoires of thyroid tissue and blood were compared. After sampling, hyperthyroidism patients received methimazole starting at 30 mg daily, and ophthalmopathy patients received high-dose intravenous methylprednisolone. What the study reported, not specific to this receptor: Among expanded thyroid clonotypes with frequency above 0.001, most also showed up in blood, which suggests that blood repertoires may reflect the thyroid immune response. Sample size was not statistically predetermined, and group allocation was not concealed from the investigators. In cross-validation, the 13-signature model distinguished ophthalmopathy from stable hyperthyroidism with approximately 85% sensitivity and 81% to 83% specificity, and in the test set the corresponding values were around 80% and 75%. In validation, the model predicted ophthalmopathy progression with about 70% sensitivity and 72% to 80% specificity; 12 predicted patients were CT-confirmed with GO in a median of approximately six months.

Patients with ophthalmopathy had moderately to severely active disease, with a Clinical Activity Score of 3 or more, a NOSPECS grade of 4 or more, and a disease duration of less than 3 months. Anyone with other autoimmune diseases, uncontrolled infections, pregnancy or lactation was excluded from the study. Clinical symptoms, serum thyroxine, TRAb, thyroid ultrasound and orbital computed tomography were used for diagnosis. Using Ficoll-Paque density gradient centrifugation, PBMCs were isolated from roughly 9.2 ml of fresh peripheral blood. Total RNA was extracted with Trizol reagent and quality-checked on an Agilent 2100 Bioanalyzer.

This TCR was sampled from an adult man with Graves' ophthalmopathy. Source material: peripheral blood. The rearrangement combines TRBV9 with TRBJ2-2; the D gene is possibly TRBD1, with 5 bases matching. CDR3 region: CASSVAKGITGELFF. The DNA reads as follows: TGTGCCAGCAGCGTAGCCAAGGGGATCACCGGGGAGCTGTTTTTT. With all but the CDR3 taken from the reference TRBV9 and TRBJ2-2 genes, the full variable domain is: DSGVTQTPKHLITATGQRVTLRCSPRSGDLSVYWYQQSLDQGLQFLIQYYNGEERAKGNILERFSAQQFPDLHSELNLSSLELGDSALYFCASSVAKGITGELFFGEGSRLTVL.